This T cell receptor beta chain derives from a study of neurological immune-mediated disorders (dated by TCRdb to between 2018 and 2021). With respect to the entire study: The study compared peripheral blood TCR-beta repertoires of HTLV-I-associated myelopathy (HAM/TSP) patients, multiple sclerosis patients and healthy controls using UMI-based sequencing. The roughly 99 TCR-beta libraries covered PBMC samples along with longitudinal samples, technical triplicates, and paired sorted CD4+ and CD8+ T-cell subsets. The cohort was made up of 60 to 75 subjects, consisting of some 15 HAM/TSP patients, some 34 multiple sclerosis patients and 20 healthy controls. Summary of the overall study and its limitations: TCR clonal expansion was highest in HAM/TSP patients and lowest in MS patients, with MS patients falling below even healthy controls. No identical CDR3 amino acid sequences were shared among expanded clones across subjects, suggesting private TCR-beta repertoires in all groups.

In this sample, this clonotype turned up many times. Which antigen it targets is not known. There are no base qualities to consult, and no much larger clone falls within one base. Its CDR3 holds 14 amino acids, cysteine through phenylalanine. The read is trimmed to its CDR3 DNA, 42 bases read in frame from base 1. The junction carries 14 bases between V and J, which are trimmed by 5 bases and 5 bases respectively. The germline V gene specifies SGHTA as CDR1 and FQGNSA as CDR2. For the unsorted PBMC libraries, 2 million PBMCs were stored in RNAlater at -80 degrees C until RNA extraction and were used to generate the libraries. PBMCs were separated from peripheral blood using Ficoll-Hypaque density gradient centrifugation and then cryopreserved in liquid nitrogen. cDNA synthesis used template-switch 5'RACE with a primer carrying a 10-nucleotide random unique molecular identifier tagging each TCR transcript. Every sequencing run covered 15-18 subjects and yielded more than 160 million TCR-beta sequences. Total RNA was extracted with the RNeasy kit. The KAPA Real-time Library Amplification kit was used to amplify TCR-beta VDJ regions with primers targeting the TCR constant region and the 5'RACE anchor. A first PCR added sample indexes and Illumina adaptors, after which a second PCR increased the library yield. After Ampure bead purification, the roughly 650 bp TCR product was size-selected on a 2% E-gel SizeSelection system. Before pooling, libraries had their quality checked on a Bioanalyzer, their concentration measured with Qubit, and their quantity determined with the Kapa Library Quantification kit. An Illumina HiSeq 2500 sequenced the libraries paired-end 2 x 150 bp. To increase sequence diversity, roughly 24-32% phiX was spiked into each library pool. As for the original processing: The UMI-based MiGEC pipeline processed quality-filtered reads and removed over 85% of raw TCR sequences during error correction. VDJ genes were aligned to IMGT germline references, and each clonotype was defined by a unique CDR3 amino acid sequence together with V-J genes. Clonal expansion, Shannon diversity and CDR3 relatedness (CalcPairwiseDistances, ClusterSamples) were evaluated with VDJtools, and phylogenetic trees were built with CLCbio workbench. Clones with at least 8 unique UMIs were defined as expanded, with this threshold being based on coefficient-of-variation modelling across technical triplicates. The raw public data were reprocessed by TCRdb itself: fastp quality trimming at Q25, MiXCR clonotype calling, in-frame beta chains only. Each entry merges the rows of one CDR3 protein and shows their most common DNA and genes. The V and J calls come from TCRdb's annotation, not from the publication. The sample profile shows tens of thousands of distinct CDR3 sequences; less than 15% of them were found once. The ten largest clones add up to 13% of the sample.

The chain was built from TRBV7-2 and TRBJ2-3; no D gene call is confident. Source material: PBMCs. The TCR comes from a woman in her fifties or sixties with HTLV-1-associated myelopathy (HAM/TSP). The CDR3 protein sequence reads: CASSLPVLRDTQYF. The base sequence is TGTGCCAGCAGCCTCCCCGTTTTGAGAGATACGCAGTATTTT.